This entry describes one TCR beta chain. Its target is not known. The CDR3 has 13 amino acids. The germline CDR1 and CDR2 sequences are MNHNY and SVGAGI (reference sequence). The germline V and J ends were trimmed by 2 bases and 5 bases, with 9 bases remaining between them. This sample stems from a study of cytomegalovirus exposure and HLA in healthy donors. PCR primers comprised 60 Vbeta and 13 Jbeta primers. The protocol was immunoSEQ multiplex PCR, while the TCRdb copy is restricted to in-frame clones and leaves out a portion. The sample consists of fewer than 250,000 clones, 79% of them appearing once. Study-level findings and limits: Being indistinguishable, some V segments were excluded, TRBV6-2 and TRBV6-3 among them.

This sequence originates from a woman between 18 and 29 years old in good health and CMV-seronegative. The sequencing input was PBMCs. The chain has TRBV6-6 and TRBJ2-5; D possibly corresponds to TRBD2 (5 bases). The CDR3 nucleotides are TGTGCCAGCAGTTACGTCAGAGGGGAGACCCAGTACTTC. This gives the protein CASSYVRGETQYF.